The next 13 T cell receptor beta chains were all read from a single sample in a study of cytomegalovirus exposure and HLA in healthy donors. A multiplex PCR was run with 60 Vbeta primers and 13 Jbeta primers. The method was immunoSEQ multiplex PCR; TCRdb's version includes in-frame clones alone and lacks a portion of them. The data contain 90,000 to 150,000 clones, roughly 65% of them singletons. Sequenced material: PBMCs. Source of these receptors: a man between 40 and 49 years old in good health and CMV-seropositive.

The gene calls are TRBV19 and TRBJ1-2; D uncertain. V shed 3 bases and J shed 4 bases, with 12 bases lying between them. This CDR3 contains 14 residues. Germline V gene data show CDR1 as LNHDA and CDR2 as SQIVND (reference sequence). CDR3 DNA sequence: TGTGCCAGTAGTATTCGAGGATCCTCCTATGGCTACACCTTC. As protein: CASSIRGSSYGYTF.

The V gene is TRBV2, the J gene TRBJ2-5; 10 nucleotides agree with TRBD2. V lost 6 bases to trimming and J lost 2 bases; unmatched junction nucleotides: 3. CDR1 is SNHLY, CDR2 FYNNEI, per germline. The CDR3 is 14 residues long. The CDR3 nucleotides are TGTGCCAGCAGGGGGACTAGCGCACAAGAGACCCAGTACTTC. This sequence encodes CASRGTSAQETQYF.

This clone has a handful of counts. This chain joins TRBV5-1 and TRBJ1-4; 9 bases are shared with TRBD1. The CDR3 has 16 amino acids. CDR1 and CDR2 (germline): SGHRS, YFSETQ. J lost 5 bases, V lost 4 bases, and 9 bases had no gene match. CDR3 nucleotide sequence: TGCGCCAGCAGCCTGGAACAGGGGGCGGGAAATGAAAAACTGTTTTTT. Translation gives CASSLEQGAGNEKLFF. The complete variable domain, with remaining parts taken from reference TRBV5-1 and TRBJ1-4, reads KAGVTQTPRYLIKTRGQQVTLSCSPISGHRSVSWYQQTPGQGLQFLFEYFSETQRNKGNFPGRFSGRQFSNSRSEMNVSTLELGDSALYLCASSLEQGAGNEKLFFGSGTQLSVL.

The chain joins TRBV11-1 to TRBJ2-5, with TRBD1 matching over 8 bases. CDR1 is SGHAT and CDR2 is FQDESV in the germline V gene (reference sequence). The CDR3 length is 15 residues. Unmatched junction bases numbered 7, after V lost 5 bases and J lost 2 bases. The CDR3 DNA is TGTGCCAGCAGCCCCGAGACAGGGGTTCAAGAGACCCAGTACTTC. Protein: CASSPETGVQETQYF.

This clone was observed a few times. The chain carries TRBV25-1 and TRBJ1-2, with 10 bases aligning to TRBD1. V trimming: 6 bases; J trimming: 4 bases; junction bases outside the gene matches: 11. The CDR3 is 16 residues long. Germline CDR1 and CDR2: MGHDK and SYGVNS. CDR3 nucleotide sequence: TGTGCCAGCAGCAACTGGGGACAGGGGAGCCCCTATGGCTACACCTTC. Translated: CASSNWGQGSPYGYTF.

Written as DNA, the CDR3 is TGTGCCAGCAGTTACTCGGTGAGGCTCTACAATGAGCAGTTCTTC. Protein product: CASSYSVRLYNEQFF. The chain carries TRBV6-5 and TRBJ2-1; D remains ambiguous. This CDR3 is built from 15 residues. CDR1 is MNHEY and CDR2 is SVGAGI in the germline V gene. The ends were cut back, 0 bases at V and 3 bases at J, with 9 bases in the middle.

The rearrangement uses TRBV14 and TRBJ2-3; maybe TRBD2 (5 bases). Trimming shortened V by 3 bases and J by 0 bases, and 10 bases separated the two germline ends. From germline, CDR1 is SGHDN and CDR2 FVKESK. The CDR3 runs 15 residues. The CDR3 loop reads CASSHPAVSTDTQYF. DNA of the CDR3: TGTGCCAGCAGCCACCCAGCGGTGAGCACAGATACGCAGTATTTT.

Here the CDR3 DNA reads TGTGCCAGTAGTATCTATCCACAGGGTGCCGAGCAGTACTTC. As protein: CASSIYPQGAEQYF. This chain uses TRBV19 with TRBJ2-7; possible D gene TRBD1, 6 bases. With 3 bases removed from V and 6 bases from J, the gap between germline ends came to 15 bases. Germline V gene data show CDR1 as LNHDA and CDR2 as SQIVND (reference sequence). The CDR3 extends over 14 amino acids.

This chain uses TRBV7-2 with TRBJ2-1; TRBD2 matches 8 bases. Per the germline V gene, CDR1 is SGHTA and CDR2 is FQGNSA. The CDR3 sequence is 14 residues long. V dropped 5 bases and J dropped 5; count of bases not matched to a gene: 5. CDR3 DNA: TGTGCCAGCAGCCGCAGCGGGAGCCACAATGAGCAGTTCTTC. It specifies CASSRSGSHNEQFF.

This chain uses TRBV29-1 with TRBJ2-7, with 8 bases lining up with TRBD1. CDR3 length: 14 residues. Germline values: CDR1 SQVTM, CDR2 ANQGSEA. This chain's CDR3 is CSALKGQDPYEQYF. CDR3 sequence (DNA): TGCAGTGCTCTTAAGGGACAGGACCCCTACGAGCAGTACTTC.

The CDR3 DNA reads as TGTGCCAGCAGCTTTGGAGGGCACTCACCCCTCCACTTT. Its translation is CASSFGGHSPLHF. V and J are TRBV5-6 and TRBJ1-6; D is uncertain. In germline, CDR1 is SGHDT, CDR2 YYEEEE. Trimming removed 2 bases from V and 10 bases from J, with 10 bases in between. The CDR3 sequence is 13 residues long. The entire variable domain, with the rest obtained from reference TRBV5-6 and TRBJ1-6, is as follows: DAGVTQSPTHLIKTRGQQVTLRCSPKSGHDTVSWYQQALGQGPQFIFQYYEEEERQRGNFPDRFSGHQFPNYSSELNVNALLLGDSALYLCASSFGGHSPLHFGNGTRLTVT.

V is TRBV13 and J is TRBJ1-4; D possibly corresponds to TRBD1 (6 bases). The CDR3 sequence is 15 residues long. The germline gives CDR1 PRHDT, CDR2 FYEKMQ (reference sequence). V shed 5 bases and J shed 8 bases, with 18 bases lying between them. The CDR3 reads CASSIRAGADEKLFF. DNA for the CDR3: TGTGCCAGCAGCATCAGGGCGGGGGCGGACGAAAAACTGTTTTTT.

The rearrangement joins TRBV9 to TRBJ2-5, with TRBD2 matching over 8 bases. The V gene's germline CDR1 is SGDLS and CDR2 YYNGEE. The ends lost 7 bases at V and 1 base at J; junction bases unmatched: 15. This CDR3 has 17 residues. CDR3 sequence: CASGRGPSGGIQETQYF. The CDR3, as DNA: TGTGCCAGCGGCCGCGGCCCAAGCGGGGGTATCCAAGAGACCCAGTACTTC.